Listed below are T cell receptor beta chains from one sample, sequenced in a study of blood T cell repertoires in COVID-19. Profiling relied on immunoSEQ multiplex PCR, and the TCRdb table lists in-frame clones only, not all of them. The sample has approximately 170,000 clones; under 85% are singletons. The sample consisted of peripheral blood. Receptor source: a man older than 75 with COVID-19, enrolled during active disease. Both conserved end residues are part of each CDR3. Each record gives: D gene, clone size, J gene, V gene, CDR3 DNA, CDR3 protein. D genes are given only for firm matches. The size entry is marked missing in some rows and otherwise reads once, few, many or a size class.

.	.	TRBJ2-7	TRBV3-1/TRBV3-2	TGTGCCAGCAGCCGGACCCAGGAAGGGGGAAAGTACTTC	CASSRTQEGGKYF
TRBD1	.	TRBJ1-1	TRBV7-2	TGTGCCAGCAGCACAGACAGGGCTACGACCACTGAAGCTTTCTTT	CASSTDRATTTEAFF
.	.	TRBJ2-7	TRBV2	TGTGCCAGCAACCTTAGGACAGACGCCTACGAGCAGTACTTC	CASNLRTDAYEQYF
TRBD2	once	TRBJ2-5	TRBV6-1	TGTGCCAGCAGTGAAGCTGGGAGGGCCCTAAAAGAGACCCAGTACTTC	CASSEAGRALKETQYF
.	.	TRBJ2-7	TRBV10-3	TGTGCCATCAGTGAGTCGACTCTTTGGGGAGACGAGCAGTACTTC	CAISESTLWGDEQYF
.	.	TRBJ1-5	TRBV18	TGTGCCAGCTCACCAGAGACAGGAGGGCCCCAGCATTTT	CASSPETGGPQHF
.	.	TRBJ1-2	TRBV18	TGTGCCAGCTCACCCGACAGTAACTATGGCTACACCTTC	CASSPDSNYGYTF
TRBD1	.	TRBJ1-2	TRBV27	TGTGCCAGCAGTCCCAGGACAGGATATAACTATGGCTACACCTTC	CASSPRTGYNYGYTF
TRBD1	.	TRBJ2-7	TRBV11-3	TGTGCCAGCAGCTTGTCCAAATTAGGACAGGGGAATCTGCAGTACTTC	CASSLSKLGQGNLQYF
.	.	TRBJ1-1	TRBV6-6	TGTGCCAGCAGCTTCGTACAGGGAGCGAACACTGAAGCTTTCTTT	CASSFVQGANTEAFF
TRBD1	few	TRBJ2-7	TRBV11-1	TGTGCCAGCAGTCCTAGGACAGGCGAGCAGTACTTC	CASSPRTGEQYF
TRBD2	once	TRBJ2-5	TRBV10-3	TGTGCCATCAGTGACCAGGGAGGGGTAAAAGAGACCCAGTACTTC	CAISDQGGVKETQYF